This TCR beta chain derives from a study of blood T cells in healthy people across ages (dated by TCRdb to 2013 to 2016). Turning to the overall study: In model experiments, template switching captured roughly one uniquely barcoded TCR beta cDNA molecule for every two T cells. Using deep sequencing normalized with unique cDNA molecular identifiers, the study measured how TCR beta repertoire diversity changes with age. The donors were split into four age groups: young (average about 16 years), middle-aged (39), aged (around 67) and long-lived (approximately 89). To avoid experimental bias, donors of different ages were distributed randomly across sequencing lanes. Two additional independent replicas of 1 million unique cDNA reads from the same blood draw were analyzed for two donors (one aged 18 to 29 and one aged 80 or older).

Beyond this particular receptor, the publication reports: Because profiling used bulk unsorted PBMCs, naive and antigen-experienced compartments could not be compared conclusively. As age increased, observed TCR beta diversity per million T cells dropped in a roughly linear way, and a significant reduction was already evident by age 40. Compared with the aged group, the long-lived group had more naive CD4+ T cells, fewer expanded clones and increased TCR diversity, suggesting age selection. Because donor CMV infection status was unknown, age-related changes in expanded clonotypes were potentially confounded. Estimates of total diversity based on one million sequenced T cells were regarded as lower bounds and as underestimates. The percentage of naive T cells measured by flow cytometry correlated strongly with observed TCR beta diversity.

The library was generated by 5' RACE. Sequencing used an Illumina HiSeq 2500. A second PCR of roughly 6 to 11 cycles was performed with a sample-barcoded 5' primer and a J-beta primer mix. Each TCR beta cDNA molecule received a unique molecular identifier from a template-switch 5' adaptor carrying 12 random nucleotides. Each sample yielded at least 3 million CDR3-containing paired-end reads. The Mint cDNA synthesis kit, primed by a TRBC-specific oligonucleotide, was used to synthesize first-strand cDNA from all RNA. All cDNA was treated with uracil-DNA glycosylase and then went through a first 18-cycle PCR with the universal primers M1SS and BC2_uni_R. The authors processed their data as follows. For normalization, 1 million high-quality reads, each with a distinct molecular identifier, were randomly selected from each sample. Instead of being binned into consensus sequences, reads with shared molecular identifiers were discarded. MiTCR, with a Q25 quality threshold and the strictest error-elimination algorithm, was used for CDR3 identification, clonotype clustering and error correction. Lower-bound total TCR beta diversity was estimated with a nonparametric unseen species model using Euler transformation. TCRdb reprocessing: public reads trimmed at Q25 with fastp, clones called with MiXCR, in-frame beta chains kept. Every CDR3 protein is listed once, alongside the most common genes and DNA of its rows. These V and J calls rely on TCRdb rather than the paper's analysis. For this sample the table gives approximately 880,000 distinct CDR3 sequences, of which roughly 48% were detected only once. Clones ranked in the top ten supply 10% to 15% of the sample.

Systemically healthy Caucasian individuals from Russia, roughly 40 in total and aged about 6 to 95 years, were included as donors. About 10 milliliters of peripheral blood were collected from each donor into EDTA-treated Vacutainer tubes. Ficoll-Paque density-gradient centrifugation was used to isolate PBMCs, with at least 6 million obtained per sample. Trizol reagent was used to extract total RNA from the PBMCs, yielding at least 6 micrograms per sample. The percentages of naive CD45RAhigh/CD27high T cells were determined by flow cytometry on a PBMC aliquot from every donor. For CDR1 and CDR2, the germline V gene lists SNHLY and FYNNEI. From the cysteine up to the phenylalanine, the CDR3 has a length of 12 residues. Only CDR3 DNA is held: 36 bases, read in frame from base 1. To note about this clonotype: This clone's antigen is unknown. No per-base quality is available; no much larger clone lies one base away.

The sequence joins TRBV2 to TRBJ2-5, with the D gene call left open. The J call may be wrong; the DNA end is better matched by TRBJ2-7. The TCR sequence derives from a young man in good health. Sequenced sample: blood. CDR3 protein: CASRKEAFEQYF. The nucleotides read TGTGCCAGCAGGAAAGAAGCTTTCGAGCAGTACTTC.